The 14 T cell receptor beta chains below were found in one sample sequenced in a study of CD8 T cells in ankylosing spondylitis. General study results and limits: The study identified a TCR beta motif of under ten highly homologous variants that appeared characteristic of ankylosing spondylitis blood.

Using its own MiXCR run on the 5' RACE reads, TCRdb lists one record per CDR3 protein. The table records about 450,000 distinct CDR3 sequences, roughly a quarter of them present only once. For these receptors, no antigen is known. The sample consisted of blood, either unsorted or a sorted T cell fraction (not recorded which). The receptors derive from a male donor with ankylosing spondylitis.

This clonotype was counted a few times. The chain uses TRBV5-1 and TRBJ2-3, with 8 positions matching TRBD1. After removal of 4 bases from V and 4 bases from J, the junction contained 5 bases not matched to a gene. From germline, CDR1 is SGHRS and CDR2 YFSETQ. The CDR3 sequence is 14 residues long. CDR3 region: CASSDSQGADTQYF. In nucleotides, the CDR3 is TGCGCCAGCAGCGATTCACAGGGGGCAGATACGCAGTATTTT.

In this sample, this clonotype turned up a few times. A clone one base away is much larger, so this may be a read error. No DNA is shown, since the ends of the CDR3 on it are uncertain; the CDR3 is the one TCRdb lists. Here the CDR3 reads CASSLASGVGLGTQFF. The J gene is TRBJ2-3, the V gene TRBV12-3 or TRBV12-4; TRBD2 is the table's D call and was not checked against the DNA. The CDR3 spans 16 residues, counting both ends.

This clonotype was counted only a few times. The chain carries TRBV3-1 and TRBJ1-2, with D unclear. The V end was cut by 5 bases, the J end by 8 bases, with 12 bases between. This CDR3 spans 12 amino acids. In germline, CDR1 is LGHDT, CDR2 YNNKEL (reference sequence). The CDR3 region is CASSGDTAGYTF. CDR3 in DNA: TGTGCCAGCAGCGGAGACACTGCGGGCTACACCTTC.

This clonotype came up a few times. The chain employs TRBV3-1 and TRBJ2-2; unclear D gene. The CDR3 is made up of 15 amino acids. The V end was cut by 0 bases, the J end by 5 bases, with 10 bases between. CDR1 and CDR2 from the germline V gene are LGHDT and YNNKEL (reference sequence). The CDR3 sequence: CASSQDKGLTGELFF. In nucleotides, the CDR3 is TGTGCCAGCAGCCAAGATAAGGGATTGACCGGGGAGCTGTTTTTT.

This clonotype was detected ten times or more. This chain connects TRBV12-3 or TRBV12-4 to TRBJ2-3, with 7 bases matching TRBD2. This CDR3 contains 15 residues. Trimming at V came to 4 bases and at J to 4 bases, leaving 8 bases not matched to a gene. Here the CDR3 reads CASSYFGGRPDTQYF. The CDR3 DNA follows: TGTGCCAGCAGTTACTTTGGCGGGAGACCAGATACGCAGTATTTT.

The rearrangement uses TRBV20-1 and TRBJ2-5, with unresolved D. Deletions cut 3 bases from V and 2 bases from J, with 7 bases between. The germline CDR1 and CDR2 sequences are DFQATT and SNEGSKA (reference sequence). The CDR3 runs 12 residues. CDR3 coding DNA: TGCAGTGCTAGGGCTGTACAAGAGACCCAGTACTTC. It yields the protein CSARAVQETQYF.

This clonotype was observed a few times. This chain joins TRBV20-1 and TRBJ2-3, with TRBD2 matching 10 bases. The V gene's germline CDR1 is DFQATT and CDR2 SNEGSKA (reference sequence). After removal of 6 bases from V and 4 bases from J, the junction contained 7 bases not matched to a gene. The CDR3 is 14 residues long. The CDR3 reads CSARGLASADTQYF. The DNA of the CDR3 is TGCAGTGCCCGGGGACTAGCGAGCGCAGATACGCAGTATTTT.

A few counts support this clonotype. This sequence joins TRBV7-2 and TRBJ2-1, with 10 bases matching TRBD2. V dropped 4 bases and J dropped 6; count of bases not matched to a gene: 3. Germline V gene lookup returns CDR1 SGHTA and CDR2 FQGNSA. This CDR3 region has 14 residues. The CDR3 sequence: CASSWASGSNEQFF. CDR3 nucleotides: TGTGCCAGCAGCTGGGCTAGCGGGAGCAATGAGCAGTTCTTC.

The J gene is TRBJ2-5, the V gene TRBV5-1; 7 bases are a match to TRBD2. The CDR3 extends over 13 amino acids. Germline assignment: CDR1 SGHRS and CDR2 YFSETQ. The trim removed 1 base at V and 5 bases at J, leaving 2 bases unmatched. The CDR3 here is CASSLIAGETQYF. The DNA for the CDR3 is TGCGCCAGCAGCTTGATAGCGGGTGAGACCCAGTACTTC.

The CDR3 loop is CASSLGRGATNEKLFF. The CDR3 DNA sequence: TGCGCCAGCAGCTTGGGCAGGGGAGCAACTAATGAAAAACTGTTTTTT. The chain employs TRBV5-1 and TRBJ1-4, with a weak D call TRBD1 (6 bases). Germline V CDR1 and CDR2: SGHRS, YFSETQ. The CDR3 is made up of 16 amino acids. Trimming removed 0 bases from V and 0 bases from J, with 9 bases in between.

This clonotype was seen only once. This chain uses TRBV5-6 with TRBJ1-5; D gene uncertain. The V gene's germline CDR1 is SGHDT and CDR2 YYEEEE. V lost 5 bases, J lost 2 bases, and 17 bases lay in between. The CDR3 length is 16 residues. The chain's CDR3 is CASSQAGPGGNQPQHF. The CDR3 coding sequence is TGTGCCAGCAGTCAAGCCGGGCCTGGGGGCAATCAGCCCCAGCATTTT. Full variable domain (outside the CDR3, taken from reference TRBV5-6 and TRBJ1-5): DAGVTQSPTHLIKTRGQQVTLRCSPKSGHDTVSWYQQALGQGPQFIFQYYEEEERQRGNFPDRFSGHQFPNYSSELNVNALLLGDSALYLCASSQAGPGGNQPQHFGDGTRLSIL.

The CDR3 is CASSLMAGGGTEAFF. DNA for the CDR3: TGTGCCAGCAGCTTAATGGCAGGGGGCGGGACTGAAGCTTTCTTT. The V call is TRBV13, the J call TRBJ1-1, with 8 bases identical to TRBD1. The CDR3 consists of 15 residues. The germline gives CDR1 PRHDT, CDR2 FYEKMQ (reference sequence). Trimming cost V 2 bases and J 5 bases; bases outside gene matches: 7.

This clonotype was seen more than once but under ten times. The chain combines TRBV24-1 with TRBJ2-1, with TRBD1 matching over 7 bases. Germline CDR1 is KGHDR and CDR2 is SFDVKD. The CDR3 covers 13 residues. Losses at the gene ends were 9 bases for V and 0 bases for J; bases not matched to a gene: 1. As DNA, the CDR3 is TGTGCCACCGGGGACAGCTCCTACAATGAGCAGTTCTTC. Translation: CATGDSSYNEQFF.

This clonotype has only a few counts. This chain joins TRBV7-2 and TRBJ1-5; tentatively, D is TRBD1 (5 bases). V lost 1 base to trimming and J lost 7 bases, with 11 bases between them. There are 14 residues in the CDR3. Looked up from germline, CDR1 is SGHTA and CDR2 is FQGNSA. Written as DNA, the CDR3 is TGTGCCAGCAGCTTAGGCCAGGGCAGCCAGCCCCAGCATTTT. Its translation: CASSLGQGSQPQHF.